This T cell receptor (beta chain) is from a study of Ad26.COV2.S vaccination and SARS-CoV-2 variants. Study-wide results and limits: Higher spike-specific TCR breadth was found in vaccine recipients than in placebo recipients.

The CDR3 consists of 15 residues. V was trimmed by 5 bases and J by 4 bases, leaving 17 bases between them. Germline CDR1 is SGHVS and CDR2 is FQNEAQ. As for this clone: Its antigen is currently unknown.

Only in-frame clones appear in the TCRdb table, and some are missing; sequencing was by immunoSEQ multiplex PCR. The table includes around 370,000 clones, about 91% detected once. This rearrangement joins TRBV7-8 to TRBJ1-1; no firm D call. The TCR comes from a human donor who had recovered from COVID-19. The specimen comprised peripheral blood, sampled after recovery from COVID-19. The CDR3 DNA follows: TGTGCCAGCAGCCCCATTCTCGTAATGGGCACTGAAGCTTTCTTT. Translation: CASSPILVMGTEAFF. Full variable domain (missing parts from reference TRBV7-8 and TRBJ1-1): GAGVSQSPRYKVAKRGQDVALRCDPISGHVSLFWYQQALGQGPEFLTYFQNEAQLDKSGLPSDRFFAERPEGSVSTLKIQRTQQEDSAVYLCASSPILVMGTEAFFGQGTRLTVV.